In this sample, the clone carrying this TCR beta chain is medium-sized. Its antigen is currently unknown. This record belongs to a study of spatial heterogeneity in lung cancer. Regarding the study as a whole: Counts of expanded intratumoral alpha and beta TCRs tracked tumor mutation counts.

Each CDR3 protein is one row after TCRdb ran MiXCR on the 5' RACE reads. The sample comprises 3,000 to 3,500 distinct CDR3 sequences, roughly a third of which are singletons, and roughly 12% rests with the top ten. Regarding time point: sample taken at primary tumor resection. From germline, CDR1 is DFQATT and CDR2 SNEGSKA (reference sequence). The CDR3 length is 15 residues. V shed 5 bases and J 7 bases; nucleotides not matched to a gene: 14. The rearrangement joins TRBV20-1 to TRBJ2-7; 10 bases agree with TRBD2. Sequences were derived from lung tumor tissue, sampled at surgery. This receptor was taken from a female donor with early-stage non-small cell lung cancer. The chain's CDR3 is CSAALMASGSREQYF. The CDR3 region has the DNA TGCAGTGCTGCGCTAATGGCTAGCGGGAGCAGGGAGCAGTACTTC.